This TCR beta chain was sequenced for a study of cytomegalovirus exposure and HLA in healthy donors. The PCR was carried out with 60 Vbeta primers and 13 Jbeta primers. Using immunoSEQ multiplex PCR, the repertoire was profiled, and TCRdb retains in-frame clones only, with some absent. The table shows 280,000 or so clones, with about 90% occurring only once. From germline, CDR1 is SQVTM and CDR2 ANQGSEA. The CDR3 runs 14 residues. V shed 3 bases, J shed 9 bases, and the junction held 9 bases outside the gene matches. This chain links TRBV29-1 with TRBJ1-5; TRBD1 matches at 9 bases. This receptor was identified in a young woman in good health and CMV-seronegative. Sequencing was done on a sample of PBMCs. CDR3 sequence reads: CSVEEPGQGRPQHF. The DNA of the CDR3 is TGCAGCGTTGAGGAACCGGGACAGGGACGGCCCCAGCATTTT.